The 32 T cell receptor beta chains reported below all come from one sample, sequenced in a study of shared clonotypes between healthy human individuals. Only CD45RO-negative cells positively selected for CCR7 counted as naive CD8 cells, so terminally differentiated effector memory CD45RA+ cells were excluded. The method was immunoSEQ multiplex PCR; TCRdb's version includes in-frame clones alone and lacks a portion of them. Seen here are approximately 740,000 clones, roughly 92% observed once, and the top ten hold 24%. Sequenced sample: naive CD8+ T cells sorted from blood. The receptors stem from a man younger than 45 in good health.

The rearrangement uses TRBV7-9 and TRBJ2-7; D possibly corresponds to TRBD2 (5 bases). This CDR3 is 14 amino acids long. Germline CDR1 reads SEHNR; CDR2 reads FQNEAQ (reference sequence). Deletions cut 0 bases from V and 5 bases from J, with 11 bases between. CDR3 coding DNA: TGTGCCAGCAGCTTAGCGGCTAGCCGTCACGAGCAGTACTTC. As protein: CASSLAASRHEQYF.

The chain joins TRBV4-3 to TRBJ2-2; D perhaps matches TRBD2 (5 bases). Trimming pared 3 bases from V and 4 bases from J, leaving 9 bases between. Germline CDR1 is LGHNA and CDR2 is YSLEER. The CDR3 is 14 amino acids. CDR3 sequence reads: CASSHGGGTGELFF. In DNA form, the CDR3 reads TGCGCCAGCAGCCATGGAGGAGGCACCGGGGAGCTGTTTTTT.

The V call is TRBV7-9, the J call TRBJ2-3; TRBD2 might be the D (6 bases). With 4 bases removed from V and 4 bases from J, the gap between germline ends came to 24 bases. The germline V gene encodes CDR1 SEHNR and CDR2 FQNEAQ (reference sequence). The CDR3 spans 18 residues. CDR3 sequence (DNA): TGTGCCAGCAGCTGGCCCTCCGGGACTCTCCCCGCGGCAGATACGCAGTATTTT. Encoded protein: CASSWPSGTLPAADTQYF. Based on the CDR3 plus reference TRBV7-9 and TRBJ2-3, the full variable domain is DTGVSQNPRHKITKRGQNVTFRCDPISEHNRLYWYRQTLGQGPEFLTYFQNEAQLEKSRLLSDRFSAERPKGSFSTLEIQRTEQGDSAMYLCASSWPSGTLPAADTQYFGPGTRLTVL.

The rearrangement joins TRBV20-1 to TRBJ2-7, with D unresolved. This CDR3 is built from 11 residues. Germline-derived CDR1 and CDR2 are DFQATT and SNEGSKA (reference sequence). Trimming cost V 5 bases and J 6 bases, with 11 bases left between them. The CDR3 is CSAQADGEQYF. In nucleotides, the CDR3 is TGCAGTGCTCAAGCCGACGGCGAGCAGTACTTC.

J is TRBJ2-7 and V is TRBV10-3; tentative D call: TRBD1 (6 bases). The germline CDR1 and CDR2 sequences are ENHRY and SYGVKD. The CDR3 loop spans 12 amino acids. V was shortened by 5 bases and J by 3 bases, with 8 bases between the two germline ends. This CDR3 is CAISTQGYEQYF. CDR3 bases: TGTGCCATCAGTACACAGGGCTACGAGCAGTACTTC.

This clone came up once. The rearrangement joins TRBV11-2 to TRBJ2-6; 8 bases fit TRBD1. The V segment lost 5 bases and the J segment 0 bases; nucleotides outside the gene matches: 9. The CDR3 sequence is 18 residues long. Germline CDR1 reads SGHAT; CDR2 reads FQNNGV. For the CDR3, the DNA is TGTGCCAGCAGCGACATCGGGACAGGTTTCTCTGGGGCCAACGTCCTGACTTTC. Translating gives CASSDIGTGFSGANVLTF. The whole variable domain, remainder taken from reference TRBV11-2 and TRBJ2-6, is EAGVAQSPRYKIIEKRQSVAFWCNPISGHATLYWYQQILGQGPKLLIQFQNNGVVDDSQLPKDRFSAERLKGVDSTLKIQPAKLEDSAVYLCASSDIGTGFSGANVLTFGAGSRLTVL.

This chain uses TRBV19 with TRBJ2-7, with 9 bases that match TRBD1. The junction had 5 bases not matched to a gene; V was cut back by 1 base and J by 4 bases. This CDR3 is 15 amino acids long. Germline V lookup: CDR1 LNHDA, CDR2 SQIVND (reference sequence). The CDR3 region has the DNA TGTGCCAGTAGTATAGCCCCGGGACAGGGATACGAGCAGTACTTC. Its translation is CASSIAPGQGYEQYF.

This clone was detected once. The sample carries other DNA sequences with the same CDR3. V usage is TRBV29-1 and J usage is TRBJ2-5; D is unclear. CDR1 is SQVTM and CDR2 is ANQGSEA in the germline V gene. V shed 3 bases and J shed 0 bases, with 5 bases lying between them. The CDR3 has 12 residues. CDR3 loop: CSVEGNQETQYF. The CDR3, as DNA: TGCAGCGTTGAGGGGAACCAAGAGACCCAGTACTTC.

CDR3 coding DNA: TGTGCCATTCAGAGGGGGGGATACGAGCAGTACTTC. Protein sequence: CAIQRGGYEQYF. This sequence joins TRBV2 and TRBJ2-7; weak D call: TRBD2 (7 bases). The CDR3 contains 12 residues. With 10 bases removed from V and 4 bases from J, the gap between germline ends came to 14 bases. Germline V gives CDR1 SNHLY, CDR2 FYNNEI.

This chain uses TRBV27 with TRBJ2-2; D gene ambiguous. CDR1 MNHEY and CDR2 SMNVEV come from the germline V gene (reference sequence). Trimming cost V 5 bases and J 4 bases, with 14 bases left between them. The CDR3 loop spans 15 amino acids. The CDR3 bases are TGTGCCAGCAGTCCGCTTGTACTTCCCACCGGGGAGCTGTTTTTT. Protein product: CASSPLVLPTGELFF.

The rearrangement joins TRBV7-9 to TRBJ1-4; D might be TRBD1 (5 bases). Germline V gene data show CDR1 as SEHNR and CDR2 as FQNEAQ (reference sequence). Trimming pared 3 bases from V and 8 bases from J, leaving 13 bases between. CDR3 length: 14 amino acids. The CDR3 nucleotides are TGTGCCAGCAGCTTTGCACAGGACCCCGAAAAACTGTTTTTT. Protein: CASSFAQDPEKLFF.

The chain recombines TRBV4-2 with TRBJ2-7; D ambiguous. Trimming pared 2 bases from V and 2 bases from J, leaving 4 bases between. The V gene's germline CDR1 is LGHNA and CDR2 YNFKEQ. The CDR3 contains 12 residues. CDR3 in DNA: TGTGCCAGCAGCCAACTGCCCTACGAGCAGTACTTC. Amino acid sequence: CASSQLPYEQYF.

The chain joins TRBV21-1 to TRBJ2-1; the table's D call TRBD2 went unverified against the DNA. TRBV21-1 is termed a pseudogene. The CDR3 has 16 residues. CDR3 nucleotide sequence: TGTGCCAGCAGCAAAGGGACTAGCGCATCCTACAATGAGCAGTTCTTC. It specifies CASSKGTSASYNEQFF.

The chain joins TRBV4-1 to TRBJ2-1; 7 bases align to TRBD2. V shed 4 bases, J shed 3 bases, and the junction held 6 bases outside the gene matches. The CDR3 totals 15 residues. Germline CDR1 and CDR2: MGHRA and YSYEKL. CDR3 coding DNA: TGCGCCAGCAGCCGCGGACTAGAAAACTACAATGAGCAGTTCTTC. Its protein is CASSRGLENYNEQFF.

This rearrangement joins TRBV27 to TRBJ2-3; perhaps D is TRBD1 or TRBD2 (5 bases each). The CDR3 has 15 amino acids. V was pared by 7 bases and J by 1 base, with 15 bases between. The germline V gene has CDR1 MNHEY and CDR2 SMNVEV (reference sequence). The CDR3: CASKFEGLRTDTQYF. CDR3 nucleotide sequence: TGTGCCAGCAAATTCGAGGGGTTACGCACAGATACGCAGTATTTT.

V gene TRBV4-1 combines with J gene TRBJ2-7, with a tentative D call TRBD2 (5 bases). The V gene's germline CDR1 is MGHRA and CDR2 YSYEKL. This CDR3 is built from 14 residues. The V and J ends lost 1 base and 4 bases respectively, with 11 bases between them. CDR3 in DNA: TGCGCCAGCAGCCAAGTGGCTCCGGGATACGAGCAGTACTTC. Residues: CASSQVAPGYEQYF.

The chain carries TRBV10-3 and TRBJ1-1; tentatively, D is TRBD1 (6 bases). V lost 4 bases and J lost 0, with 15 bases in between. Germline values: CDR1 ENHRY, CDR2 SYGVKD. CDR3 size: 16 residues. DNA for the CDR3: TGTGCCATCAGTGGACAGGACTATAAGATGAACACTGAAGCTTTCTTT. This sequence encodes CAISGQDYKMNTEAFF.

The CDR3 sequence is CASSESLVSYGYTF. The CDR3 nucleotides read TGCGCCAGCAGTGAATCCCTAGTCAGCTATGGCTACACCTTC. The chain couples TRBV10-2 to TRBJ1-2; D is ambiguous. The CDR3 has 14 amino acids. V lost 3 bases to trimming and J lost 4 bases, with 12 bases between them. Germline CDR1 and CDR2: WSHSY and SAAADI.

This sequence joins TRBV2 and TRBJ1-5; TRBD1 agrees at 9 bases. The CDR3 sequence is 16 residues long. V trimming: 3 bases; J trimming: 0 bases; junction bases outside the gene matches: 3. Germline lookup yields CDR1 SNHLY and CDR2 FYNNEI. DNA of the CDR3: TGTGCCAGCAGTGAGGACAGGGGTTATAGCAATCAGCCCCAGCATTTT. It is translated as CASSEDRGYSNQPQHF.

V is TRBV30 and J is TRBJ2-7, with 8 bases lining up with TRBD2. V lost 0 bases to trimming and J lost 2 bases; unmatched junction nucleotides: 9. Germline V gives CDR1 GTSNPN, CDR2 SVGIG (reference sequence). The CDR3 sequence is 16 residues long. This CDR3 is CAWSVSSGKLTYEQYF. The CDR3 region has the DNA TGTGCCTGGAGTGTTAGTAGCGGGAAACTCACCTACGAGCAGTACTTC.

This clone was observed a single time. This chain links TRBV5-4 with TRBJ2-7; tentatively, D is TRBD2 (7 bases). CDR3 length: 18 amino acids. Trimming shortened V by 7 bases and J by 0 bases, and 26 bases separated the two germline ends. Per the germline V gene, CDR1 is SGHNT and CDR2 is YYREEE (reference sequence). The CDR3 DNA reads TGTGCCAGCTCAGAAGGGGGGGCCGCCCGAAGTTTCTCCTACGAGCAGTACTTC. This sequence encodes CASSEGGAARSFSYEQYF.

V gene TRBV7-9 combines with J gene TRBJ2-2; D is possibly TRBD1 (6 bases). V was trimmed by 5 bases and J by 4 bases, leaving 14 bases between them. CDR3 length: 15 amino acids. Germline CDR1 SEHNR, CDR2 FQNEAQ (reference sequence). Here the CDR3 DNA reads TGTGCCAGCAGCCCCCCGCAGGGGAGCACCGGGGAGCTGTTTTTT. This gives the protein CASSPPQGSTGELFF.

The chain recombines TRBV29-1 with TRBJ2-1; TRBD2 matches at 10 bases. V was pared by 1 base and J by 2 bases, with 8 bases of the junction left unmatched. The germline gives CDR1 SQVTM, CDR2 ANQGSEA. The CDR3 length is 17 residues. The CDR3 DNA sequence: TGCAGCGTTGAAGGGCTAGCGGGAGAAAAAGCCTACAATGAGCAGTTCTTC. Translating gives CSVEGLAGEKAYNEQFF.

The chain links TRBV11-2 to TRBJ2-7; D unclear. CDR1 and CDR2 (germline): SGHAT, FQNNGV. Trimming stripped 5 bases from V and 0 bases from J, with 5 bases between. The CDR3 length is 12 residues. In nucleotides, the CDR3 is TGTGCCAGCAGCCCGCTCTCCTACGAGCAGTACTTC. Translation gives CASSPLSYEQYF.

V usage is TRBV5-6 and J usage is TRBJ2-2; TRBD1 aligns across 9 bases. The trim removed 2 bases at V and 6 bases at J, leaving 14 bases unmatched. The CDR3 sequence is 18 residues long. Germline CDR1 and CDR2: SGHDT and YYEEEE. The CDR3, as DNA: TGTGCCAGCAGCTTTGGTACTCTACAGGGGGCCCGGTCCGGGGAGCTGTTTTTT. Translation gives CASSFGTLQGARSGELFF.

This sequence joins TRBV6-5 and TRBJ1-5; D uncertain. Germline loops: CDR1 MNHEY, CDR2 SVGAGI. Trimming took off 2 bases at V and 1 base at J, with 9 bases between the two ends. The CDR3 consists of 15 residues. The CDR3, as DNA: TGTGCCAGCAGTTACCGAAAGGACAGCAATCAGCCCCAGCATTTT. Translation: CASSYRKDSNQPQHF.

The chain recombines TRBV27 with TRBJ2-7; 10 nucleotides line up with TRBD1. CDR1 MNHEY and CDR2 SMNVEV come from the germline V gene (reference sequence). The CDR3 covers 14 residues. The V and J ends lost 7 bases and 1 base, in that order; junction bases with no gene match: 4. Written as DNA, the CDR3 is TGTGCCAGCAAACCGGGACAGGGGTCCTACGAGCAGTACTTC. It specifies CASKPGQGSYEQYF.

The rearrangement links TRBV6-6 to TRBJ2-3; 10 bases are a match to TRBD2. In germline, CDR1 is MNHNY, CDR2 SVGAGI (reference sequence). The CDR3 is made up of 16 amino acids. J lost 1 base, V lost 2 bases, and 3 bases had no gene match. As DNA, the CDR3 is TGTGCCAGCAGTTACACTCTAGCGGGAGGCACAGATACGCAGTATTTT. This translates into CASSYTLAGGTDTQYF.

The rearrangement joins TRBV7-1 to TRBJ1-4; D unclear. TRBV7-1 counts as an open reading frame of uncertain function. The V end lost 3 bases, the J end lost 1 base, and 9 bases lay between the germline ends. CDR3 length: 15 amino acids. The CDR3 bases are TGTGCCAGCAGCTCCCTGAGAGGAACTAATGAAAAACTGTTTTTT. Its protein product is CASSSLRGTNEKLFF.

This chain links TRBV28 with TRBJ1-5, with no clear D. Trimming took off 3 bases at V and 3 bases at J, with 12 bases between the two ends. The CDR3 covers 15 residues. Germline V gene data show CDR1 as MDHEN and CDR2 as SYDVKM. The CDR3 protein is CASSFKGRNNQPQHF. CDR3 nucleotides: TGTGCCAGCAGTTTTAAGGGAAGGAACAATCAGCCCCAGCATTTT.

The chain recombines TRBV28 with TRBJ2-1; TRBD2 might be the D (8 bases). The germline CDR1 and CDR2 sequences are MDHEN and SYDVKM. The CDR3 extends over 22 amino acids. V lost 2 bases and J lost 8, with 37 bases in between. The DNA of the CDR3 is TGTGCCAGCAGTTTAGTCGTAGAGGGGGCTAGCGGGCCTCTACCCGTACGCTATGAGCAGTTCTTC. The encoded protein is CASSLVVEGASGPLPVRYEQFF.

The CDR3 DNA follows: TGTGCCAGCAGCACCACTCGGACGGACAGGGACTATGGCTACACCTTC. This codes for CASSTTRTDRDYGYTF. The chain couples TRBV7-9 to TRBJ1-2, with 8 bases that match TRBD1. V gave up 5 bases and J gave up 3 bases; unmatched junction bases: 11. Germline V gene lookup returns CDR1 SEHNR and CDR2 FQNEAQ (reference sequence). The CDR3 length is 16 residues.